Listed below are T cell receptor beta chains from one sample, sequenced in a study of shared clonotypes between healthy human individuals. Repertoires were generated with immunoSEQ multiplex PCR, while TCRdb's copy carries only in-frame clones and drops some. The sample records fewer than 650,000 clones, 76% being singletons. Sample: PBMCs. Receptor source: a woman aged 40 to 55 in good health. Some clones in this sample may be carry-over from other donors' samples. The CDR3 runs from the conserved cysteine through the conserved F or W. Fields, in order: clone size, D gene, J gene, V gene, CDR3 protein, CDR3 DNA. A D gene is named only where the DNA matches it firmly. Part of the rows lack a size; the others show once, few, many or a class for expanded clones.

clone size: NA
D gene: NA
J gene: TRBJ1-2
V gene: TRBV10-3
CDR3 protein: CAISVGGFNGYTF
CDR3 DNA: TGTGCCATCAGTGTCGGGGGGTTCAATGGCTACACCTTC

clone size: once
D gene: TRBD1
J gene: TRBJ1-4
V gene: TRBV28
CDR3 protein: CASSFPIGQGNEKLFF
CDR3 DNA: TGTGCCAGCAGTTTCCCGATAGGACAGGGGAATGAAAAACTGTTTTTT

clone size: NA
D gene: NA
J gene: TRBJ2-7
V gene: TRBV29-1
CDR3 protein: CSVLDNSYEQYF
CDR3 DNA: TGCAGCGTTCTGGACAACTCCTACGAGCAGTACTTC

clone size: NA
D gene: NA
J gene: TRBJ2-5
V gene: TRBV6-5
CDR3 protein: CASSGSREVGETQYF
CDR3 DNA: TGTGCCAGCAGTGGGTCCAGGGAGGTAGGGGAGACCCAGTACTTC

clone size: NA
D gene: NA
J gene: TRBJ2-7
V gene: TRBV7-2
CDR3 protein: CASSLGSGATYEQYF
CDR3 DNA: TGTGCCAGCAGCTTAGGTAGCGGCGCCACCTACGAGCAGTACTTC

clone size: NA
D gene: TRBD1
J gene: TRBJ1-3
V gene: TRBV2
CDR3 protein: CASSELGQGLGNTIYF
CDR3 DNA: TGTGCCAGCAGTGAACTGGGACAGGGACTTGGAAACACCATATATTTT

clone size: NA
D gene: TRBD2
J gene: TRBJ2-2
V gene: TRBV15
CDR3 protein: CATSRGLAGSLGAGELFF
CDR3 DNA: TGTGCCACCAGCAGGGGACTAGCGGGCTCCTTGGGGGCCGGGGAGCTGTTTTTT

clone size: NA
D gene: TRBD1
J gene: TRBJ1-2
V gene: TRBV9
CDR3 protein: CASRQQGSYGYTF
CDR3 DNA: TGTGCCAGCAGACAACAGGGGAGCTATGGCTACACCTTC

clone size: NA
D gene: NA
J gene: TRBJ1-2
V gene: TRBV19
CDR3 protein: CASSPDLFNYGYTF
CDR3 DNA: TGTGCCAGTAGCCCCGATTTGTTTAACTATGGCTACACCTTC

clone size: NA
D gene: TRBD1
J gene: TRBJ2-6
V gene: TRBV5-1
CDR3 protein: CASSSDTGVSGANVLTF
CDR3 DNA: TGCGCCAGCAGCTCGGACACAGGGGTGAGCGGGGCCAACGTCCTGACTTTC

clone size: NA
D gene: NA
J gene: TRBJ1-1
V gene: TRBV5-4
CDR3 protein: CASSLGIAGTGKQWFF
CDR3 DNA: TGTGCCAGCAGCTTGGGGATCGCCGGGACCGGCAAGCAGTGGTTCTTT

clone size: NA
D gene: NA
J gene: TRBJ1-3
V gene: TRBV4-3
CDR3 protein: CASSQVQGNTIYF
CDR3 DNA: TGCGCCAGCAGCCAAGTTCAAGGAAACACCATATATTTT